The source of this TCR beta chain is a study of blood T cells in healthy people across ages. The study, taken as a whole, reports: Any changes in expanded clonotypes were possibly confounded, as donor CMV status remained unknown. Age brought a roughly linear fall in TCR beta diversity measured per million T cells.

Through a sample-barcoded 5' primer and a J-beta primer mix, a second PCR was run for roughly 6 to 11 cycles. One entry per CDR3 protein, called by TCRdb with MiXCR from the 5' RACE reads. Of under 800,000 distinct CDR3 sequences in the sample, 20% to 25% were seen once. This clonotype was seen many times. As yet, its antigen is unknown. V was trimmed by 1 base and J by 8 bases, leaving 12 bases between them. Germline V gene lookup returns CDR1 MNHNS and CDR2 SASEGT. The CDR3 has 13 residues. Sequences were obtained from blood. The chain carries TRBV6-1 and TRBJ2-7, with TRBD1 as a possible D gene (5 bases). The receptor's source is a man in his 70s in good health. CDR3 loop: CASSEVVQGKQYF. DNA of the CDR3: TGTGCCAGCAGTGAAGTCGTCCAGGGTAAGCAGTACTTC.